The next 15 T cell receptor beta chains were all read from a single sample in a study of blood T cell repertoires in COVID-19. TCRdb's copy holds only in-frame clones and misses some; the assay was immunoSEQ multiplex PCR. The table has 150,000 to 160,000 clones, about 83% seen once. Sequenced material: peripheral blood. These receptors all stem from a woman aged 55 to 70 with COVID-19, enrolled during active disease.

The chain recombines TRBV7-6 with TRBJ2-2, with D possibly being TRBD1 (5 bases). With 3 bases removed from V and 5 bases from J, the gap between germline ends came to 13 bases. The CDR3 spans 15 residues. Looked up from germline, CDR1 is SGHVS and CDR2 is FNYEAQ. The chain's CDR3 is CASSLDNLRTGELFF. CDR3 sequence (DNA): TGTGCCAGCAGCTTGGACAACTTAAGGACCGGGGAGCTGTTTTTT.

This clone was observed once. V is TRBV5-1 and J is TRBJ2-1, with D possibly matching TRBD1 (6 bases). V gave up 2 bases and J gave up 8 bases, with 11 bases separating them. Per germline, CDR1 SGHRS and CDR2 YFSETQ. This CDR3 region has 13 residues. Written as DNA, the CDR3 is TGCGCCAGCAGCTTTGGGGGCCGCGATGAGCAGTTCTTC. It yields the protein CASSFGGRDEQFF.

The chain links TRBV4-2 to TRBJ2-1; 9 bases are a match to TRBD2. Germline V gene data show CDR1 as LGHNA and CDR2 as YNFKEQ. V shed 0 bases and J 9 bases; nucleotides not matched to a gene: 15. The CDR3 totals 18 residues. CDR3 in amino acids: CASSQDLWGTSRGGEQFF. The CDR3 DNA reads TGTGCCAGCAGCCAAGACCTCTGGGGGACTAGCAGGGGGGGTGAGCAGTTCTTC.

This chain connects TRBV15 to TRBJ2-7; D may be TRBD2 (5 bases). Germline CDR1 and CDR2: LNHNV and YYDKDF (reference sequence). Trimming stripped 5 bases from V and 5 bases from J, with 16 bases between. The CDR3 runs to 14 residues. CDR3 coding DNA: TGTGCCACCAGCCCGCGTTCGGGAAGGGACGAGCAGTACTTC. Amino acid sequence: CATSPRSGRDEQYF.

The chain uses TRBV24-1 and TRBJ2-1; 13 positions match TRBD2. V shed 2 bases, J shed 7 bases, and the junction held 7 bases outside the gene matches. The CDR3 contains 17 residues. From germline, CDR1 is KGHDR and CDR2 SFDVKD. The CDR3 here is CATSDSAGTSGINEQFF. In nucleotides, the CDR3 is TGTGCCACCAGTGATTCTGCCGGGACTAGCGGGATTAATGAGCAGTTCTTC.

The rearrangement joins TRBV12-3 or TRBV12-4 to TRBJ1-1; D remains ambiguous. The CDR3 is 12 amino acids. The DNA for the CDR3 is TGTGCGACGAACAGCTTGAACACTGAAGCTTTCTTT. This gives the protein CATNSLNTEAFF.

This clone was detected only a few times. The rearrangement uses TRBV5-1 and TRBJ1-4, with 7 bases identical to TRBD1. The germline V gene has CDR1 SGHRS and CDR2 YFSETQ. The CDR3 consists of 15 residues. The ends lost 0 bases at V and 7 bases at J; junction bases unmatched: 6. As DNA, the CDR3 is TGCGCCAGCAGCTTGGCCGAACAGGGGACTGAAAAACTGTTTTTT. This sequence encodes CASSLAEQGTEKLFF. The variable domain in full, with the rest retrieved from reference TRBV5-1 and TRBJ1-4, is KAGVTQTPRYLIKTRGQQVTLSCSPISGHRSVSWYQQTPGQGLQFLFEYFSETQRNKGNFPGRFSGRQFSNSRSEMNVSTLELGDSALYLCASSLAEQGTEKLFFGSGTQLSVL.

The chain carries TRBV6-5 and TRBJ1-2; the match to TRBD1 covers 10 bases. Germline CDR1 and CDR2: MNHEY and SVGAGI. V lost 6 bases, J lost 3 bases, and 7 bases stayed unmatched. The CDR3 has 15 residues. The CDR3 nucleotides read TGTGCCAGCAGGAGGGCCGGGACAGGGGACTATGGCTACACCTTC. Amino acid sequence: CASRRAGTGDYGYTF.

The rearrangement links TRBV15 to TRBJ2-2; no clear D. Germline CDR1 reads LNHNV; CDR2 reads YYDKDF (reference sequence). CDR3 length equals 15 residues. Trimming pared 1 base from V and 1 base from J, leaving 7 bases between. The CDR3 protein is CATSRGHVNTGELFF. The CDR3 region has the DNA TGTGCCACCAGCAGAGGACACGTGAACACCGGGGAGCTGTTTTTT.

V usage is TRBV27 and J usage is TRBJ1-5; D not resolved. Germline CDR1 MNHEY, CDR2 SMNVEV (reference sequence). V was pared by 0 bases and J by 0 bases, with 6 bases between. The CDR3 extends over 15 amino acids. CDR3 in DNA: TGTGCCAGCAGTTTATCGTTCTATAGCAATCAGCCCCAGCATTTT. Its protein product is CASSLSFYSNQPQHF.

The chain carries TRBV5-1 and TRBJ2-2; the D gene is possibly TRBD1 (6 bases). Germline loops: CDR1 SGHRS, CDR2 YFSETQ. The CDR3 covers 14 residues. V was clipped by 3 bases and J by 3 bases, with 9 bases between them. CDR3 protein: CASSWDTYTGELFF. The CDR3 region has the DNA TGCGCCAGCAGCTGGGACACCTACACCGGGGAGCTGTTTTTT.

Here the CDR3 DNA reads TGTGCCAGCAGCACCCAACTGGCAGGGTGGAATGAGCAGTTCTTC. Protein product: CASSTQLAGWNEQFF. The chain joins TRBV5-6 to TRBJ2-1; weak D call: TRBD1 (5 bases). The CDR3 has 15 residues. Trimming removed 4 bases at V and 7 bases at J, with 18 bases between. Per germline, CDR1 SGHDT and CDR2 YYEEEE.

The chain combines TRBV30 with TRBJ2-1; tentatively, D is TRBD1 (5 bases). Per germline, CDR1 GTSNPN and CDR2 SVGIG (reference sequence). The CDR3 totals 14 residues. With 4 bases removed from V and 7 bases from J, the gap between germline ends came to 17 bases. CDR3 DNA sequence: TGTGCCTGGACCACCGGGTCTCCAGGGAATGAGCAGTTCTTC. Protein: CAWTTGSPGNEQFF.

This clone was recorded once. The rearrangement joins TRBV5-1 to TRBJ2-2; perhaps TRBD2 as D (6 bases). This CDR3 comprises 16 residues. Deletions cut 1 base from V and 5 bases from J, with 15 bases between. Germline CDR1 and CDR2: SGHRS and YFSETQ. For the CDR3, the DNA is TGCGCCAGCAGCTTGTCTGCCAGGGCGGGGACCGGGGAGCTGTTTTTT. It is translated as CASSLSARAGTGELFF.

V usage is TRBV11-2 and J usage is TRBJ2-7; tentative D call: TRBD1 (6 bases). The V end lost 4 bases, the J end lost 0 bases, and 13 bases lay between the germline ends. The CDR3 runs 15 residues. Germline CDR1 and CDR2: SGHAT and FQNNGV. The chain's CDR3 is CASSWTGHLSYEQYV. For the CDR3, the DNA is TGTGCCAGCAGCTGGACGGGACACCTCTCCTACGAGCAGTACGTC.